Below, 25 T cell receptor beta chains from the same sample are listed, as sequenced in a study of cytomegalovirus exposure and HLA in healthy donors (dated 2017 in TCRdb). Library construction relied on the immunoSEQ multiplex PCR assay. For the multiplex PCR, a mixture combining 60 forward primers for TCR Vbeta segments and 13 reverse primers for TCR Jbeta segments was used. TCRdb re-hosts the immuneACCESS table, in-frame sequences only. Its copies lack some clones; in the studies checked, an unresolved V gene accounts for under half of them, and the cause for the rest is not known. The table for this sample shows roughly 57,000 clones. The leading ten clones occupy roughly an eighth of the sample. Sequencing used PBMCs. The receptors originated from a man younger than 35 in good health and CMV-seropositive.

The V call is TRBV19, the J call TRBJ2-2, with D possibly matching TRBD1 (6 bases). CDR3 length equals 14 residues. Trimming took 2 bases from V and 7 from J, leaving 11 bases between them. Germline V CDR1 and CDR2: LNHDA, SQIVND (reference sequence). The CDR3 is CASSIIGGNGELFF. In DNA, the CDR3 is TGTGCCAGTAGTATAATAGGGGGAAACGGGGAGCTGTTTTTT.

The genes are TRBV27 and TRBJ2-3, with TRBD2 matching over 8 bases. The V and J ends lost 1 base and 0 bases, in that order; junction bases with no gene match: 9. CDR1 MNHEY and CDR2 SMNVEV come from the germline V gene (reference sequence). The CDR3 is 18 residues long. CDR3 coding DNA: TGTGCCAGCAGTTTATGGGGCGGGGAGCGGGAGAGCACAGATACGCAGTATTTT. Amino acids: CASSLWGGERESTDTQYF.

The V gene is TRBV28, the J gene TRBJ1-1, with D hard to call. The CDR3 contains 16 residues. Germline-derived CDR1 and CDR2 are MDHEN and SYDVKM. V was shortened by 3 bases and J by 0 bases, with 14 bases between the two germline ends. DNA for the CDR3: TGTGCCAGCAGTTTCCCGAGTACGGGGATGAACACTGAAGCTTTCTTT. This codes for CASSFPSTGMNTEAFF.

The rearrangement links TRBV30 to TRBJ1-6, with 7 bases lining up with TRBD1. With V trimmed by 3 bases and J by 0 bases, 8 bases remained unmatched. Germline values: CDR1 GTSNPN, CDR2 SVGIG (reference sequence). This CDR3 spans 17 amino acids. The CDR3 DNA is TGTGCCTGGAGCGACCCCAGGGGGAGCTCCTATAATTCACCCCTCCACTTT. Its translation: CAWSDPRGSSYNSPLHF.

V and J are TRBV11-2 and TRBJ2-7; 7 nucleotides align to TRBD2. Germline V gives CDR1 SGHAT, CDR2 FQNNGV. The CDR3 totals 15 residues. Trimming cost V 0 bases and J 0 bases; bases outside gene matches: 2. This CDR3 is CASSLEAGSSYEQYF. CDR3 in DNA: TGTGCCAGCAGCTTAGAAGCGGGGAGCTCCTACGAGCAGTACTTC.

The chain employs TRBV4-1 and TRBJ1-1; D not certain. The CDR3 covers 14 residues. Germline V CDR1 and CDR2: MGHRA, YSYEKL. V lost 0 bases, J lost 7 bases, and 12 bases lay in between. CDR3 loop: CASSQENRVGEAFF. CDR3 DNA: TGCGCCAGCAGCCAAGAAAACCGGGTCGGTGAAGCTTTCTTT.

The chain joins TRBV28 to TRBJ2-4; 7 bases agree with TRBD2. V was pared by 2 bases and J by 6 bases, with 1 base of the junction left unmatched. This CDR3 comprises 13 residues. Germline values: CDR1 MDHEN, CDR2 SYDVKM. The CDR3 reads CASSLERGNIQYF. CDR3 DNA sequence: TGTGCCAGCAGTTTAGAGCGGGGAAACATTCAGTACTTC.

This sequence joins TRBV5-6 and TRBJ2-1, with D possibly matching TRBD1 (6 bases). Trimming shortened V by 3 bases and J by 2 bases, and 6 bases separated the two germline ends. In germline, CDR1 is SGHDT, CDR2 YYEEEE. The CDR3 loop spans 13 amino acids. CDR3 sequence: CASSWDTYNEQFF. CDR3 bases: TGTGCCAGCAGCTGGGACACCTACAATGAGCAGTTCTTC.

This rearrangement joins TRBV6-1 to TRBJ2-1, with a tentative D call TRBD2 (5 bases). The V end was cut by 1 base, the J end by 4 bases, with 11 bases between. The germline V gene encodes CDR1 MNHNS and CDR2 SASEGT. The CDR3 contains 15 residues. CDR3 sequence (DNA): TGTGCCAGCAGTGAAGGAGGGAGTGGGTACAATGAGCAGTTCTTC. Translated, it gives CASSEGGSGYNEQFF.

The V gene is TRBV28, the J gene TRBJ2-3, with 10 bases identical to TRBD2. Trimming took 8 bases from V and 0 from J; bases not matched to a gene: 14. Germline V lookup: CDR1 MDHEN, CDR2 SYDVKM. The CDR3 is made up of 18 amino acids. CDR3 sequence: CASGTVRLAGKSTDTQYF. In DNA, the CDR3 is TGTGCCAGCGGGACGGTCCGACTAGCGGGCAAGAGCACAGATACGCAGTATTTT.

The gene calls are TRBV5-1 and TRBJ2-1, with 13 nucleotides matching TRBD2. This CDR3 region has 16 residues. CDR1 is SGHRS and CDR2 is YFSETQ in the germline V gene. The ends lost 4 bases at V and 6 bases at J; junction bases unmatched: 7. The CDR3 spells CASSPTSGRPTNEQFF. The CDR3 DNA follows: TGCGCCAGCAGCCCGACTAGCGGGAGGCCCACCAATGAGCAGTTCTTC.

In nucleotides, the CDR3 is TGTGCCAGCAGTCCCATCAATCAGCCCCAGCATTTT. It codes for CASSPINQPQHF. The chain recombines TRBV27 with TRBJ1-5; D is uncertain. Looked up from germline, CDR1 is MNHEY and CDR2 is SMNVEV (reference sequence). Deletions cut 5 bases from V and 3 bases from J, with 5 bases between. The length of the CDR3 is 12 residues.

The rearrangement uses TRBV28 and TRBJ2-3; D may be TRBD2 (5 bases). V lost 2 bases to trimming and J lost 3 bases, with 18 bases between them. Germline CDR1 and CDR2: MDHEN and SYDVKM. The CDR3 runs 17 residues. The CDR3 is CASSLPPHLARTDTQYF. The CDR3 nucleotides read TGTGCCAGCAGTTTACCACCCCACCTAGCACGTACAGATACGCAGTATTTT. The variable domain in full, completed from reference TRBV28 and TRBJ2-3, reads DVKVTQSSRYLVKRTGEKVFLECVQDMDHENMFWYRQDPGLGLRLIYFSYDVKMKEKGDIPEGYSVSREKKERFSLILESASTNQTSMYLCASSLPPHLARTDTQYFGPGTRLTVL.

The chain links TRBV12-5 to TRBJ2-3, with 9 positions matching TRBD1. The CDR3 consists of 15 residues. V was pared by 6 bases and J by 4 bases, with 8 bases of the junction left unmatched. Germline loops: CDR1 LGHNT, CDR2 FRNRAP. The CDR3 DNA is TGTGCTAGTGGGAATTACAGGGGGCGATCAGATACGCAGTATTTT. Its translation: CASGNYRGRSDTQYF.

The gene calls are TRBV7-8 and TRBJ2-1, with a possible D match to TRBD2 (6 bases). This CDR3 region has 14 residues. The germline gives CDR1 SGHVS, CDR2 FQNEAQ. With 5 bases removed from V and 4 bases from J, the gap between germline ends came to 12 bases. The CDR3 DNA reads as TGTGCCAGCAGCCTTCTAGCGACTTACAATGAGCAGTTCTTC. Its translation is CASSLLATYNEQFF.

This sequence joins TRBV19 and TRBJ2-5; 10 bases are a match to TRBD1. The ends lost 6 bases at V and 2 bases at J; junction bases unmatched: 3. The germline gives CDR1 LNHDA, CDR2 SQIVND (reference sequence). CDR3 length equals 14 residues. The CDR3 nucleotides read TGTGCCAGTAGGACAGGGGGCGGACAAGAGACCCAGTACTTC. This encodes CASRTGGGQETQYF.

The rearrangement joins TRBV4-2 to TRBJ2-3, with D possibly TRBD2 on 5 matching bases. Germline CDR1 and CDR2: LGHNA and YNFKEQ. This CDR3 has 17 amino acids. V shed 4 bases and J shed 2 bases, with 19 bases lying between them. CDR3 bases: TGTGCCAGCAGCCCACTAGGGTTGCGATCCACCACAGATACGCAGTATTTT. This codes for CASSPLGLRSTTDTQYF.

The CDR3: CASSQDLRAGGPFAYEQYF. Here the CDR3 DNA reads TGTGCCAGCAGCCAAGATCTTCGAGCGGGAGGGCCTTTTGCCTACGAGCAGTACTTC. V is TRBV14 and J is TRBJ2-7; TRBD2 agrees at 10 bases. Germline assignment: CDR1 SGHDN and CDR2 FVKESK. With 0 bases clipped from V and 2 bases from J, the junction kept 13 bases outside the gene matches. CDR3 size: 19 residues. The full variable domain, its missing parts supplied by reference TRBV14 and TRBJ2-7, is EAGVTQFPSHSVIEKGQTVTLRCDPISGHDNLYWYRRVMGKEIKFLLHFVKESKQDESGMPNNRFLAERTGGTYSTLKVQPAELEDSGVYFCASSQDLRAGGPFAYEQYFGPGTRLTVT.

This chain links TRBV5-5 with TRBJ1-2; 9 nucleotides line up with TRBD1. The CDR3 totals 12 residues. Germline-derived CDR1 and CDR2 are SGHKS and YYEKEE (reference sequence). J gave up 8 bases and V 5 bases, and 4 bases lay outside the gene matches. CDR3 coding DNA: TGTGCCAGCAGTTGGACAGGGGAGGGCTACACCTTC. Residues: CASSWTGEGYTF.

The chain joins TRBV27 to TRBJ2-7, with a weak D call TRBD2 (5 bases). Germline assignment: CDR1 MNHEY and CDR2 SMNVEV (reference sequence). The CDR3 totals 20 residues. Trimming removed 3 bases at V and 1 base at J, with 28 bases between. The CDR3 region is CASSFKWAGPPGSLSYEQYF. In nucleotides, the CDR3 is TGTGCCAGCAGTTTTAAATGGGCAGGACCACCGGGATCCTTATCCTACGAGCAGTACTTC.

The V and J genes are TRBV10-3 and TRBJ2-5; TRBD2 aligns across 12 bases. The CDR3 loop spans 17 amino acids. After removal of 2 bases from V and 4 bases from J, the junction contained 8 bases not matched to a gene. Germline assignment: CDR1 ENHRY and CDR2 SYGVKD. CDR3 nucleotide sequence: TGTGCCATCAGTGAGAGACTAGCGGGAGAATCGGGAGAGACCCAGTACTTC. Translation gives CAISERLAGESGETQYF.

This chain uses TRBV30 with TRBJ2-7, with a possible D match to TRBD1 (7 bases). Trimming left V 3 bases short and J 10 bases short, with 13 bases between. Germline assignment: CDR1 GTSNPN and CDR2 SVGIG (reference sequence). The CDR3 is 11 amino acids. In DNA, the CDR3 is TGTGCCTGGAGAGGCAGGGGGGCTCAGTACTTC. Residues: CAWRGRGAQYF.

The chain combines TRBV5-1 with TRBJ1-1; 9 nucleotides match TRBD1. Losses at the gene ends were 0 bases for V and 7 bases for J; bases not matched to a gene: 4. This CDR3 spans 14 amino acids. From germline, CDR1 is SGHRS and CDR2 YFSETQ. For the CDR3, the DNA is TGCGCCAGCAGCTTGGAACAGGGGGCAAATGAAGCTTTCTTT. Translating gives CASSLEQGANEAFF.

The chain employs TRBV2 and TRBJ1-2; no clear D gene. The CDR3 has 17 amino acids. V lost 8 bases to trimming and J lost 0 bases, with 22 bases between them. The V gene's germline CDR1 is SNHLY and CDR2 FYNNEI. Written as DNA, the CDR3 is TGTGCCAGCGAGGTGATAAGAATGAGGAACTCTAACTATGGCTACACCTTC. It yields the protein CASEVIRMRNSNYGYTF.

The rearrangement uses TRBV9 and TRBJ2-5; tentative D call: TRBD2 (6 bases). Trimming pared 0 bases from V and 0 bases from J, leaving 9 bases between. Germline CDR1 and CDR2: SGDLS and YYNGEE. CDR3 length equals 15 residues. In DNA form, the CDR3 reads TGTGCCAGCAGCGTAGTAGGAGGGAACCAAGAGACCCAGTACTTC. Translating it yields CASSVVGGNQETQYF.